This T cell receptor beta chain was captured by sequencing in a study of blood T cell repertoires in COVID-19. Study details: From the United States, Italy and Spain came samples of acute and convalescent COVID-19. T cells, B-cell-depleted T cells, or PBMCs supplied cDNA or gDNA.

This clone has a handful of counts. How the authors handled the data: Nucleated cell counts were estimated from reference gene primer amplification. The data were produced by immunoSEQ multiplex PCR, yet TCRdb's version contains in-frame clones alone and is incomplete. Clone size and the V and J calls come from that table; the DNA yielded D and trimming. The table lists over 80,000 clones, around 87% of them singletons, with 15% to 20% in the top ten. This TCR was sampled from a human donor in a cohort sampled during active COVID-19. Sequenced material: peripheral blood.

CDR3 sequence (DNA): TGTGCCAGCAGCCCCGGGACAGGGGTTCACGAGCAGTACTTC. It translates to CASSPGTGVHEQYF. The chain recombines TRBV9 with TRBJ2-7; 10 bases fit TRBD1. The CDR3 has 14 residues. Germline V CDR1 and CDR2: SGDLS, YYNGEE. The trim removed 4 bases at V and 5 bases at J, leaving 6 bases unmatched.